This T cell receptor (beta chain) derives from a study of blood T cell repertoires in COVID-19. The protocol was immunoSEQ multiplex PCR, while the TCRdb copy is restricted to in-frame clones and leaves out a portion. The sample shows approximately 300,000 clones, about nine tenths of them seen only once. Study members were between about 18 and 100 years old and lived in 24 US regions. Participants had their cohort set by participant-reported clinical history. Two negative PCRs, clearance, or symptom resolution had been documented for recovered Cohort 3 donors. This clone was seen a single time. This receptor was taken from a woman aged 18-29 years who had recovered from COVID-19. Material: PBMCs or T cells enriched from blood (not recorded which).

The CDR3 bases are TGTGCCAGCAGGTTGACAGGACGGGCAGATACGCAGTATTTT. This gives the protein CASRLTGRADTQYF. The V and J genes are TRBV11-2 and TRBJ2-3, with D maybe TRBD1 (6 bases). Trimming removed 6 bases from V and 4 bases from J, with 14 bases in between. Germline V CDR1 and CDR2: SGHAT, FQNNGV. This CDR3 spans 14 amino acids. The entire variable domain, with the rest obtained from reference TRBV11-2 and TRBJ2-3, is as follows: EAGVAQSPRYKIIEKRQSVAFWCNPISGHATLYWYQQILGQGPKLLIQFQNNGVVDDSQLPKDRFSAERLKGVDSTLKIQPAKLEDSAVYLCASRLTGRADTQYFGPGTRLTVL.